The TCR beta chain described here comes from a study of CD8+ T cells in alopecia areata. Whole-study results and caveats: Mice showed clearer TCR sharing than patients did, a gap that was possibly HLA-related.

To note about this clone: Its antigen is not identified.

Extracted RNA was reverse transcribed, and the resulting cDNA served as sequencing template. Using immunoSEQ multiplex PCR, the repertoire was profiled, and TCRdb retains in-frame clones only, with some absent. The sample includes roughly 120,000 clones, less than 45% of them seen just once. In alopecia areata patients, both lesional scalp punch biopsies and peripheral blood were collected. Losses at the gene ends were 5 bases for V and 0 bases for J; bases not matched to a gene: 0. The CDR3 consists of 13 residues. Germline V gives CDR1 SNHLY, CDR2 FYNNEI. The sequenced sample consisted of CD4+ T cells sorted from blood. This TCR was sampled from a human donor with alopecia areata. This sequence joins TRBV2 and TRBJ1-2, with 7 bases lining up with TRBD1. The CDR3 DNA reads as TGTGCCAGCAGTCAGGGGGCTAACTATGGCTACACCTTC. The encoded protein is CASSQGANYGYTF.